These 2 T cell receptor beta chains originate from one sample sequenced in a study of long-term antiretroviral therapy in people with HIV. They ran version v3.0 of the immunoSEQ assay at survey level. Using immunoSEQ multiplex PCR, the repertoire was profiled, and TCRdb retains in-frame clones only, with some absent. Here the sample spans over 30,000 clones, about 74% being singletons. Here the sequenced sample was unsorted PBMCs, taken 2 years after starting antiretroviral therapy. These TCRs come from a woman aged 45-59 years with HIV.

This sequence joins TRBV7-9 and TRBJ1-2; the match to TRBD1 covers 9 bases. Losses at the gene ends were 3 bases for V and 7 bases for J; bases not matched to a gene: 3. The CDR3 length is 13 residues. CDR1 SEHNR and CDR2 FQNEAQ come from the germline V gene (reference sequence). CDR3 in DNA: TGTGCCAGCAGCTTTGACAGGGGGGGTGGCTACACCTTC. The encoded protein is CASSFDRGGGYTF.

The V call is TRBV30, the J call TRBJ1-1; TRBD1 aligns across 7 bases. The CDR3 loop spans 13 amino acids. CDR1 and CDR2 from the germline V gene are GTSNPN and SVGIG (reference sequence). Trimming removed 6 bases from V and 5 bases from J; junction bases left unmatched: 9. The CDR3 coding sequence is TGTGCCTGTTCGGGACAGTTGAGAACTGAAGCTTTCTTT. Its protein product is CACSGQLRTEAFF.